This entry features one TCR beta chain sequence. Its cognate antigen is unknown. This entry belongs to a study of cytomegalovirus exposure and HLA in healthy donors. Study findings and constraints: According to the study, 150 to 200 TCR beta chains were cytomegalovirus-associated. Some segments of the V type, notably TRBV6-2 and TRBV6-3, were excluded as indistinguishable. Compared with the approximately 700-donor mean, an Asian-associated ancestry cluster reportedly had fewer N-insertions, according to a later analysis.

The CDR3 contains 16 residues. Trimming took 2 bases from V and 4 from J; bases not matched to a gene: 7. CDR1 is MNHNY and CDR2 is SVGAGI in the germline V gene (reference sequence). Healthy bone marrow donors made up the donors. The PCR had 60 Vbeta and 13 Jbeta primers. The protocol was immunoSEQ multiplex PCR, while the TCRdb copy is restricted to in-frame clones and leaves out a portion. Among about 200,000 clones, 86% were seen once, and the ten largest hold roughly 0.33%. Sequencing input: PBMCs. This sequence was found in a woman between 25 and 40 years old in good health and CMV-seronegative. The gene calls are TRBV6-6 and TRBJ1-3; 8 nucleotides agree with TRBD1. Here the CDR3 reads CASSYAAWDRGNTIYF. CDR3 coding DNA: TGTGCCAGCAGTTACGCCGCATGGGACAGGGGAAACACCATATATTTT.